The 15 T cell receptor beta chains presented below share a single source sample, sequenced in a study of neoadjuvant nivolumab and ipilimumab in lung cancer. Produced via immunoSEQ multiplex PCR; TCRdb's table is partial and in-frame only. The sample gives approximately 17,000 clones, approximately 73% of which show up once; over 6% is in the top ten. This specimen consisted of tumor tissue, obtained after neoadjuvant nivolumab, alone or with ipilimumab, at or shortly before surgery. The source of these receptors is an adult with non-small cell lung cancer.

This chain links TRBV6-5 with TRBJ2-1; TRBD2 matches 9 bases. CDR3 length equals 16 residues. Germline V gene sequence: CDR1 MNHEY, CDR2 SVGAGI. V lost 4 bases to trimming and J lost 6 bases; unmatched junction nucleotides: 10. The CDR3 sequence is CASSFRGAGGGNEQFF. As DNA, the CDR3 is TGTGCCAGCAGTTTCCGAGGGGCGGGAGGGGGCAATGAGCAGTTCTTC.

This chain links TRBV15 with TRBJ2-7, with 13 bases that match TRBD2. V was pared by 6 bases and J by 2 bases, with 4 bases of the junction left unmatched. Germline CDR1 reads LNHNV; CDR2 reads YYDKDF (reference sequence). This CDR3 is 15 amino acids long. CDR3: CATRHTSGRAYEQYF. CDR3 sequence (DNA): TGTGCCACCAGGCATACTAGCGGGAGGGCCTACGAGCAGTACTTC.

The genes are TRBV7-2 and TRBJ1-3; tentative D call: TRBD1 (6 bases). The ends were cut back, 5 bases at V and 3 bases at J, with 17 bases in the middle. The germline V gene encodes CDR1 SGHTA and CDR2 FQGNSA. CDR3 length equals 16 residues. The CDR3 spells CASSLSGGLGGNTIYF. In nucleotides, the CDR3 is TGTGCCAGCAGCCTAAGTGGGGGGCTTGGTGGAAACACCATATATTTT.

The gene calls are TRBV4-2 and TRBJ2-7; 8 bases line up with TRBD1. Germline V gene sequence: CDR1 LGHNA, CDR2 YNFKEQ. The V and J ends lost 1 base and 6 bases, in that order; junction bases with no gene match: 11. This CDR3 comprises 16 residues. The DNA for the CDR3 is TGTGCCAGCAGCCAAGCTCCTCGACAGGGGCAGGGCGAGCAGTACTTC. Translated: CASSQAPRQGQGEQYF.

The chain joins TRBV7-9 to TRBJ2-7; D gene unclear. Germline-derived CDR1 and CDR2 are SEHNR and FQNEAQ (reference sequence). The CDR3 has 14 amino acids. V was shortened by 3 bases and J by 1 base, with 10 bases between the two germline ends. CDR3: CASSLKLGSYEQYF. The CDR3 nucleotides read TGTGCCAGCAGCTTGAAGCTGGGTTCCTACGAGCAGTACTTC. Full variable domain (outside the CDR3, taken from reference TRBV7-9 and TRBJ2-7): DTGVSQNPRHKITKRGQNVTFRCDPISEHNRLYWYRQTLGQGPEFLTYFQNEAQLEKSRLLSDRFSAERPKGSFSTLEIQRTEQGDSAMYLCASSLKLGSYEQYFGPGTRLTVT.

The CDR3 sequence: CASSPQEYSDEQYF. The CDR3 coding sequence is TGTGCCAGCAGCCCCCAGGAGTATAGCGACGAGCAGTACTTC. The chain has TRBV7-6 and TRBJ2-7, with TRBD2 as a possible D gene (5 bases). Germline loops: CDR1 SGHVS, CDR2 FNYEAQ. The CDR3 runs to 14 residues. V lost 5 bases, J lost 5 bases, and 16 bases lay in between.

This chain links TRBV4-3 with TRBJ1-2; TRBD1 matches 7 bases. The CDR3 runs to 16 residues. J gave up 8 bases and V 2 bases, and 14 bases lay outside the gene matches. Germline loops: CDR1 LGHNA, CDR2 YSLEER. In DNA, the CDR3 is TGCGCCAGCAGCCAATCAACAGGAGGGGGCGCCGGGGGCTACACCTTC. Encoded protein: CASSQSTGGGAGGYTF.

The chain recombines TRBV11-2 with TRBJ1-2, with TRBD1 matching 12 bases. V was pared by 5 bases and J by 5 bases, with 9 bases of the junction left unmatched. This CDR3 is built from 16 residues. Looked up from germline, CDR1 is SGHAT and CDR2 is FQNNGV. CDR3 coding DNA: TGTGCCAGCAGCCCCGGGACAGGGGGCGCATGGTATGGCTACACCTTC. This sequence encodes CASSPGTGGAWYGYTF. The full variable domain, in which reference TRBV11-2 and TRBJ1-2 provide the parts outside the CDR3, is EAGVAQSPRYKIIEKRQSVAFWCNPISGHATLYWYQQILGQGPKLLIQFQNNGVVDDSQLPKDRFSAERLKGVDSTLKIQPAKLEDSAVYLCASSPGTGGAWYGYTFGSGTRLTVV.

V gene TRBV5-1 combines with J gene TRBJ2-7; D is unresolved. Germline values: CDR1 SGHRS, CDR2 YFSETQ. This CDR3 has 11 residues. V lost 4 bases to trimming and J lost 6 bases, with 8 bases between them. CDR3 in amino acids: CASSLRGEQYF. The CDR3 DNA follows: TGCGCCAGCAGCCTGCGCGGCGAGCAGTACTTC.

This clone was found a few times. The chain links TRBV6-1 to TRBJ2-1; possible D gene TRBD2, 6 bases. The CDR3 sequence is 14 residues long. CDR1 is MNHNS, CDR2 SASEGT, per germline. Trimming stripped 4 bases from V and 7 bases from J, with 14 bases between. The CDR3 reads CASSGTWSGNEQFF. The CDR3 DNA reads TGTGCCAGCAGTGGAACATGGAGCGGGAATGAGCAGTTCTTC.

This clone was found a few times. J is TRBJ1-4 and V is TRBV27, with 7 nucleotides matching TRBD1. V trimming: 8 bases; J trimming: 4 bases; junction bases outside the gene matches: 4. Germline CDR1 and CDR2: MNHEY and SMNVEV (reference sequence). The CDR3 runs 13 residues. The CDR3 region is CASGDRFNEKLFF. In nucleotides, the CDR3 is TGTGCCAGCGGGGACAGATTTAATGAAAAACTGTTTTTT.

This rearrangement joins TRBV19 to TRBJ2-3; TRBD1 agrees at 7 bases. Looked up from germline, CDR1 is LNHDA and CDR2 is SQIVND (reference sequence). The CDR3 contains 13 residues. Losses at the gene ends were 7 bases for V and 2 bases for J; bases not matched to a gene: 3. Written as DNA, the CDR3 is TGTGCCAGTAAACAGGGGCCCACAGATACGCAGTATTTT. Translating it yields CASKQGPTDTQYF.

The chain recombines TRBV9 with TRBJ2-7; 9 bases align to TRBD1. The CDR3 is made up of 15 amino acids. V trimming: 0 bases; J trimming: 3 bases; junction bases outside the gene matches: 4. The germline V gene has CDR1 SGDLS and CDR2 YYNGEE. The CDR3 loop is CASSVGDRVFYEQYF. CDR3 DNA: TGTGCCAGCAGCGTAGGGGACAGGGTATTCTACGAGCAGTACTTC.

The chain joins TRBV5-1 to TRBJ2-7; 16 bases map to TRBD2. Germline lookup yields CDR1 SGHRS and CDR2 YFSETQ. The CDR3 spans 15 residues. Trimming removed 7 bases from V and 5 bases from J; junction bases left unmatched: 6. The CDR3 bases are TGCGCCAGCGGAGGGACTAGCGGGAGGGTCGACGAGCAGTACTTC. Protein product: CASGGTSGRVDEQYF.

About this clone: The same CDR3 can be traced to other DNA sequences in this sample. DNA of the CDR3: TGTGCCAGCAGTTTATCGGGGAGCTCTGGAAACACCATATATTTT. This sequence encodes CASSLSGSSGNTIYF. The rearrangement links TRBV28 to TRBJ1-3; D is ambiguous. This CDR3 has 15 residues. CDR1 and CDR2 (germline): MDHEN, SYDVKM. Between the trimmed V and J ends, which lost 1 base and 0 bases, there was a span of 7 bases.